This T cell receptor beta chain was obtained from a study of cytomegalovirus exposure and HLA in healthy donors. As to this clone: Its antigen is currently unknown.

V was clipped by 8 bases and J by 5 bases, with 9 bases between them. Per the germline V gene, CDR1 is GTSNPN and CDR2 is SVGIG (reference sequence). The CDR3 consists of 10 residues. PCR amplification relied on 60 Vbeta primers (plus 13 Jbeta primers). Sequenced by immunoSEQ multiplex PCR; TCRdb stores in-frame clones only, minus some. The sample has about 180,000 clones, over 60% seen once. Study-level results: For most TCR beta V segments, an earlier analysis put the productive rate at about 90% or about 30% of the time. Most TCR sequences were uncommon, yet certain public TCRs appeared in many donors.

The sequenced sample consisted of PBMCs. This TCR derives from a man aged 35 to 55 in good health and CMV-seropositive. V is TRBV30 and J is TRBJ1-1, with D maybe TRBD1 (5 bases). In nucleotides, the CDR3 is TGTGCCCGCGGGGGGACTGAAGCTTTCTTT. Translation gives CARGGTEAFF.